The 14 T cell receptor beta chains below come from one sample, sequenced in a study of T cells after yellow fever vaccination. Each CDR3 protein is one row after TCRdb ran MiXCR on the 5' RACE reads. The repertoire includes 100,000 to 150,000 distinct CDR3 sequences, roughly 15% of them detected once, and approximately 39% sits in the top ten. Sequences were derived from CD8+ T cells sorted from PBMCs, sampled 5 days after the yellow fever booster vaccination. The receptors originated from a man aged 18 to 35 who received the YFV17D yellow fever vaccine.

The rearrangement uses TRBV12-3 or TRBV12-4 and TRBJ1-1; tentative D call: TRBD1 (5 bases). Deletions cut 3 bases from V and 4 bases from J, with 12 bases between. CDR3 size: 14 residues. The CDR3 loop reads CASSFLGVATEAFF. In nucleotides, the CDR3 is TGTGCCAGCAGTTTTTTGGGGGTAGCCACTGAAGCTTTCTTT.

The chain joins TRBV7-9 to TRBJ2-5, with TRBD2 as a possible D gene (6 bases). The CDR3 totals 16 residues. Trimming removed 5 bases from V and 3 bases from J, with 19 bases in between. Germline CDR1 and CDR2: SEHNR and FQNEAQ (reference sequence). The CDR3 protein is CASSMEYGTVKETQYF. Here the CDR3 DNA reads TGTGCCAGCAGCATGGAATACGGGACTGTCAAAGAGACCCAGTACTTC.

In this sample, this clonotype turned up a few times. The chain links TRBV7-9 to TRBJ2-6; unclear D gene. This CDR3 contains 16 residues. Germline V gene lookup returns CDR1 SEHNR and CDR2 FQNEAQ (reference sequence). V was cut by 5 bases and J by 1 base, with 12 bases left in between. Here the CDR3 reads CASSMRLFSGANVLTF. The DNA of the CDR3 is TGTGCCAGCAGCATGAGACTTTTTTCTGGGGCCAACGTCCTGACTTTC.

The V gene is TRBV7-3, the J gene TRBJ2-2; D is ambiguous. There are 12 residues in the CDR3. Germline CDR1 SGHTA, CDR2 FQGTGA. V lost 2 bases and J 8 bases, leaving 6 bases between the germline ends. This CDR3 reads CASSLSVGELFF. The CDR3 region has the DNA TGTGCCAGCAGCTTATCGGTGGGGGAGCTGTTTTTT.

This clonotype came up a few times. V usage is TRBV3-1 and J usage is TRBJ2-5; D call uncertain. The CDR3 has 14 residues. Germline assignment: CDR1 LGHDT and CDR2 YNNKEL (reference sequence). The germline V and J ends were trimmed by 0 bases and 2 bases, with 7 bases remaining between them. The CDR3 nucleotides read TGTGCCAGCAGCCAAGATAGGCAGCAAGAGACCCAGTACTTC. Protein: CASSQDRQQETQYF.

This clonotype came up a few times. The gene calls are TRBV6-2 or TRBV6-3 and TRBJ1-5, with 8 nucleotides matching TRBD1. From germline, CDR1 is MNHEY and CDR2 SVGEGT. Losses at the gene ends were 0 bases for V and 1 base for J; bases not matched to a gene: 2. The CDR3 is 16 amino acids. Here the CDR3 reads CASSYSQGASNQPQHF. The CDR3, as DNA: TGTGCCAGCAGTTACTCGCAGGGGGCAAGCAATCAGCCCCAGCATTTT.

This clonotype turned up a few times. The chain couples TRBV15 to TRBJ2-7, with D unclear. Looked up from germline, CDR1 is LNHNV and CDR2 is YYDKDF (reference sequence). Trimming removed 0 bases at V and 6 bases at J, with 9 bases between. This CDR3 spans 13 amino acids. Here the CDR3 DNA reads TGTGCCACCAGCAGAGACGAGGTTGGCGAGCAGTACTTC. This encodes CATSRDEVGEQYF.

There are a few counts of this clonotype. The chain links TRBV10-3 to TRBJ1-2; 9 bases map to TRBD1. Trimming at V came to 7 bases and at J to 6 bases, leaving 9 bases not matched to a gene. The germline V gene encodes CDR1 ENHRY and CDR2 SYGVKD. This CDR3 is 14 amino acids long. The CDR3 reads CAITLTGGEDGYTF. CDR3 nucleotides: TGTGCCATCACTCTGACAGGGGGAGAAGATGGCTACACCTTC.

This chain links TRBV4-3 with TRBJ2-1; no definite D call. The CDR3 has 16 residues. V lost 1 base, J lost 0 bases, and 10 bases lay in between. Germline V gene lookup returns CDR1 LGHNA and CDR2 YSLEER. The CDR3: CASSQVPESSYNEQFF. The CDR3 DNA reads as TGCGCCAGCAGCCAAGTCCCAGAGAGCTCCTACAATGAGCAGTTCTTC.

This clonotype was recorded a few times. CDR3 amino acids: CASSLDLAGGPKEETQYF. The CDR3 coding sequence is TGTGCCAGCAGCTTAGATTTAGCGGGGGGGCCAAAGGAAGAGACCCAGTACTTC. This chain joins TRBV11-2 and TRBJ2-5; 11 nucleotides agree with TRBD2. The CDR3 spans 18 residues. J gave up 3 bases and V 0 bases, and 9 bases lay outside the gene matches. Germline V gives CDR1 SGHAT, CDR2 FQNNGV.

In DNA, the CDR3 is TGTGCCAGTAGTATAGTCCCAGGATACACAGATACGCAGTATTTT. Protein sequence: CASSIVPGYTDTQYF. The chain carries TRBV19 and TRBJ2-3; unclear D gene. Trimming took 1 base from V and 2 from J, leaving 10 bases between them. The CDR3 spans 15 residues. Germline CDR1 is LNHDA and CDR2 is SQIVND (reference sequence).

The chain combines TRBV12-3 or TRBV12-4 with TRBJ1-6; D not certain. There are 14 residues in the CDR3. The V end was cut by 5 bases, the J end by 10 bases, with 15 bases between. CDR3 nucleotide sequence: TGTGCCAGCAGTCACTCGGCGGGCGGATCACCCCTCCACTTT. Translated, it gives CASSHSAGGSPLHF.

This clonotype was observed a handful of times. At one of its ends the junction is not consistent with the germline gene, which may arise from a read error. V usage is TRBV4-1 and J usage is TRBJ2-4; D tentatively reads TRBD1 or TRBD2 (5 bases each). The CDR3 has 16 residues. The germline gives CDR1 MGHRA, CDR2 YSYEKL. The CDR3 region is CASSEEWDVAKNIQYF. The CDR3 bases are TGCGCCAGCAGCGAAGAGTGGGACGTAGCCAAAAACATTCAGTACTTC.

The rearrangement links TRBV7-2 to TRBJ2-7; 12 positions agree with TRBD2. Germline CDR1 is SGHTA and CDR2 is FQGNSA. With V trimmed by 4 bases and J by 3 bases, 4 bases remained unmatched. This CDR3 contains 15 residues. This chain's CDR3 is CASSSWTSGNYEQYF. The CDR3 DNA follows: TGTGCCAGCAGCTCCTGGACTAGCGGGAACTACGAGCAGTACTTC.